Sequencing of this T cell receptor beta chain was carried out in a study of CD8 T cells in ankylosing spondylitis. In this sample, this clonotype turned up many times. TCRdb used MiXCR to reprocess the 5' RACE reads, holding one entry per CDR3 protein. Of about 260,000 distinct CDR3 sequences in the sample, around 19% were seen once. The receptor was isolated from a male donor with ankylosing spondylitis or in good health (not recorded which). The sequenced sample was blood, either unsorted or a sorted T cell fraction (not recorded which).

For the CDR3, the DNA is TGTGCCAGCAGCCCGCTCCTTCCCCTAGTCACTGTGCCCCAGCATTTT. Residues: CASSPLLPLVTVPQHF. The chain combines TRBV3-1 with TRBJ1-5, with D hard to call. From germline, CDR1 is LGHDT and CDR2 YNNKEL (reference sequence). Trimming stripped 4 bases from V and 9 bases from J, with 22 bases between. The CDR3 consists of 16 residues.